The table lists the clone carrying this TCR beta chain with a few counts. The antigen is unknown. The ends were cut back, 5 bases at V and 3 bases at J, with 12 bases in the middle. The germline CDR1 and CDR2 sequences are SGHAT and FQNNGV. The CDR3 has 14 amino acids. The sample comes from a study of response to subunit inactivated influenza vaccine. Whole-study findings and limits: Authors suggested few new T cells are recruited by each seasonal influenza vaccination.

One entry per CDR3 protein results from TCRdb running MiXCR on the RT-PCR reads. This table has almost 250,000 distinct CDR3 sequences, 12% appearing once. This chain connects TRBV11-2 to TRBJ2-3; D not certain. The origin of this receptor is a man aged 45 to 65 who received an inactivated influenza vaccine. Sequencing was performed on non-naive T cells sorted from PBMCs, taken roughly 2 weeks before vaccination. CDR3 amino acids: CASSPGMGTDTQYF. CDR3 coding DNA: TGTGCCAGCAGCCCCGGTATGGGGACAGATACGCAGTATTTT.